This entry is about one T cell receptor beta chain. Its antigen is as yet unknown. Each donor's status was that of a healthy bone marrow donor. The data were obtained in a study of cytomegalovirus exposure and HLA in healthy donors. In the study overall: Out of 398 genotyped donors, approximately 84% belonged to the Caucasian-associated ancestry cluster. Study-level findings and limits: Some public TCRs appeared in many individuals, while most sequences were rare. Because they were indistinguishable, some V segments, including TRBV6-2 and TRBV6-3, were excluded.

The PCR contained 60 Vbeta and 13 Jbeta primers. Sequenced by immunoSEQ multiplex PCR; TCRdb stores in-frame clones only, minus some. The table includes over 50,000 clones, approximately 71% detected once. V lost 5 bases, J lost 1 base, and 8 bases lay in between. Germline V CDR1 and CDR2: SGHVS, FNYEAQ. This CDR3 has 13 residues. This sequence joins TRBV7-6 and TRBJ1-1; D gene unclear. The TCR comes from a middle-aged man in good health and CMV-seropositive. The sequencing input was PBMCs. The CDR3 nucleotides read TGTGCCAGCAGCCCCGAGTGGAACACTGAAGCTTTCTTT. Residues: CASSPEWNTEAFF.